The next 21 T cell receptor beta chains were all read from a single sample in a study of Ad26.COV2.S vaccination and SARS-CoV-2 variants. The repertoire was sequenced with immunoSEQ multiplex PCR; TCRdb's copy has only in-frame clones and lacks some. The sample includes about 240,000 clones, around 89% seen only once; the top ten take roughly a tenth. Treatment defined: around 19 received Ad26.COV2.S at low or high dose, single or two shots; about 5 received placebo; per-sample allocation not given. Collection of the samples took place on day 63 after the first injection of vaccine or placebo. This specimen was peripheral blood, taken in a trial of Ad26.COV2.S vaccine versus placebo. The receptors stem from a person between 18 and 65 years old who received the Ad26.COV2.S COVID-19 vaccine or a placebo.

The CDR3: CASSRKRGGHGETQYF. The CDR3 DNA follows: TGTGCCAGCAGCCGGAAGCGGGGGGGCCATGGAGAGACCCAGTACTTC. The chain is built from TRBV7-2 and TRBJ2-5, with 10 bases aligning to TRBD2. V trimming: 5 bases; J trimming: 4 bases; junction bases outside the gene matches: 10. Germline CDR1 SGHTA, CDR2 FQGNSA. The CDR3 length is 16 residues.

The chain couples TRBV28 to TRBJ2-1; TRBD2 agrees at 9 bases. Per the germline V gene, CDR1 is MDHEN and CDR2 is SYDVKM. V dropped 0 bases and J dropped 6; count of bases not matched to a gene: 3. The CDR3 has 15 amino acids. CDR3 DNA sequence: TGTGCCAGCAGTTTATGGCGGGAGGGCGGCAATGAGCAGTTCTTC. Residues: CASSLWREGGNEQFF.

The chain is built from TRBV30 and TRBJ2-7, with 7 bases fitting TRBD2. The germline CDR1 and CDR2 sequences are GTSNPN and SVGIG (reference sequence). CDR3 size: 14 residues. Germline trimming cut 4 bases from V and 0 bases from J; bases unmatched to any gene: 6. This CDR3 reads CAWIKPGGSYEQYF. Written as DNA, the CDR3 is TGTGCCTGGATTAAGCCGGGGGGCTCCTACGAGCAGTACTTC.

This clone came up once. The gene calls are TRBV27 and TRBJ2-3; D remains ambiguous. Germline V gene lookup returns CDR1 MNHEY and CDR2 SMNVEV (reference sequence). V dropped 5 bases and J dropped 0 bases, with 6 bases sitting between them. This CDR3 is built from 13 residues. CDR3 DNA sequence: TGTGCCAGCAGTACCCTGAGCACAGATACGCAGTATTTT. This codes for CASSTLSTDTQYF.

The CDR3 protein is CASREPLQGSNSPLHF. The CDR3 region has the DNA TGTGCCAGCAGAGAACCTCTACAGGGAAGTAATTCACCCCTCCACTTT. The chain recombines TRBV28 with TRBJ1-6; maybe TRBD1 (6 bases). The germline gives CDR1 MDHEN, CDR2 SYDVKM. V lost 6 bases to trimming and J lost 6 bases, with 18 bases between them. The CDR3 extends over 16 amino acids.

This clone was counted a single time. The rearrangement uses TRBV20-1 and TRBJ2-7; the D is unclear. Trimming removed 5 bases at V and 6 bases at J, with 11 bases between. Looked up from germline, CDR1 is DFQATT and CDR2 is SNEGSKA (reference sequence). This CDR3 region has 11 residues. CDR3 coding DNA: TGCAGTGCTCTACCTCGGATCGAGCAGTACTTC. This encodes CSALPRIEQYF.

CDR3 sequence (DNA): TGTGCCAGCAGTTTAAGGGGCGGCAGAGTACAGCCCCAGCATTTT. Amino acid sequence: CASSLRGGRVQPQHF. The rearrangement uses TRBV28 and TRBJ1-5, with D maybe TRBD1 (5 bases). The CDR3 runs 15 residues. With 2 bases removed from V and 7 bases from J, the gap between germline ends came to 15 bases. Germline CDR1 is MDHEN and CDR2 is SYDVKM.

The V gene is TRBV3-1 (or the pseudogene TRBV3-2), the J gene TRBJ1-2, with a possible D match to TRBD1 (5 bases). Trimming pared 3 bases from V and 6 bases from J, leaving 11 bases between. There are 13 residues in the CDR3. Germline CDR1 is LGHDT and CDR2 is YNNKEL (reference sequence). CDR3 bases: TGTGCCAGCAGCCAGCGGACAAAAGATGGCTACACCTTC. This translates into CASSQRTKDGYTF.

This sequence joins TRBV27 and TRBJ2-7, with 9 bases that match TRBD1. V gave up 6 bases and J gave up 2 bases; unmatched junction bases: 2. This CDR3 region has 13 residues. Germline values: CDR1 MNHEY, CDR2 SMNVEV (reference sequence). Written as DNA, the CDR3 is TGTGCCAGCAGCGGACAGGGGCCCTACGAGCAGTACTTC. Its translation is CASSGQGPYEQYF.

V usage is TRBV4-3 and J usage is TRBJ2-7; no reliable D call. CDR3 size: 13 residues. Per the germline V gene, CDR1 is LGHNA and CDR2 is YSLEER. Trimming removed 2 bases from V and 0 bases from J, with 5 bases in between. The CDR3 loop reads CASSQFLSYEQYF. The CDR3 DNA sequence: TGCGCCAGCAGCCAATTTCTCTCCTACGAGCAGTACTTC.

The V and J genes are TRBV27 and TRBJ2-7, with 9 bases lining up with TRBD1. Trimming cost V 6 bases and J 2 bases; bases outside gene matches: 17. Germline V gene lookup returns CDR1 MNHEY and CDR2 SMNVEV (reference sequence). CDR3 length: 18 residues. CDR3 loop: CASRGYRGRLAQTYEQYF. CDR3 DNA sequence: TGTGCCAGCAGAGGTTACAGGGGGCGACTAGCCCAGACCTACGAGCAGTACTTC.

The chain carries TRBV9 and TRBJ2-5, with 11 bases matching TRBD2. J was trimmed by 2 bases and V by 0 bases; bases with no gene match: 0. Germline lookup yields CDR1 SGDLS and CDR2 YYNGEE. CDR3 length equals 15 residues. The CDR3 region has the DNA TGTGCCAGCAGCGTAGCTAGCGGGAGGCAAGAGACCCAGTACTTC. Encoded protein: CASSVASGRQETQYF.

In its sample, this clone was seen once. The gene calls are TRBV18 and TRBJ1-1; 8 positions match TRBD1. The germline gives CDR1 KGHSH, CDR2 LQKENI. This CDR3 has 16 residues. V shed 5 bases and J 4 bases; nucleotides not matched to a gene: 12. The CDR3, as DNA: TGTGCCAGCTCATCAATACACAATGACAGGGGCACTGAAGCTTTCTTT. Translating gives CASSSIHNDRGTEAFF.

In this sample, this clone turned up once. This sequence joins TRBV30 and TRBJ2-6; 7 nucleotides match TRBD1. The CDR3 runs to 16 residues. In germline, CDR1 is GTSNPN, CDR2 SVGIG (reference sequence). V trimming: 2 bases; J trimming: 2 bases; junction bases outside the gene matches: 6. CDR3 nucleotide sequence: TGTGCCTGGAGTACATACAGGGGTGCTGGGGCCAACGTCCTGACTTTC. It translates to CAWSTYRGAGANVLTF.

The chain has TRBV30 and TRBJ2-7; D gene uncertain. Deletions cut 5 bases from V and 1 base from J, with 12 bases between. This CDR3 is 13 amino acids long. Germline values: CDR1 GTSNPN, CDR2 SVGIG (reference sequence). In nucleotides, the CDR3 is TGTGCCTGGGACGGGCTGGGGTCCTACGAGCAGTACTTC. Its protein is CAWDGLGSYEQYF. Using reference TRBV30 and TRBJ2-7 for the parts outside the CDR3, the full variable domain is SQTIHQWPATLVQPVGSPLSLECTVEGTSNPNLYWYRQAAGRGLQLLFYSVGIGQISSEVPQNLSASRPQDRQFILSSKKLLLSDSGFYLCAWDGLGSYEQYFGPGTRLTVT.

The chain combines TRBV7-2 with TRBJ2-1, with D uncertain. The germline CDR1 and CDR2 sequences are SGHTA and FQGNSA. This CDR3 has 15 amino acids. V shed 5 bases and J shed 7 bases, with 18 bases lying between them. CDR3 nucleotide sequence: TGTGCCAGCAGCCTGGGATTGGGCCCGGCGAATGAGCAGTTCTTC. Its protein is CASSLGLGPANEQFF.

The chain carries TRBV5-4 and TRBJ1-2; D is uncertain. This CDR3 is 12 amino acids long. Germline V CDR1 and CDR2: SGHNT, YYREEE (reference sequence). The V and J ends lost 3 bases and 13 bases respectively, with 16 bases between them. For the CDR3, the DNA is TGTGCCAGCAGCTGGTCCAACTTTGCGGGCACCTTC. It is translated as CASSWSNFAGTF.

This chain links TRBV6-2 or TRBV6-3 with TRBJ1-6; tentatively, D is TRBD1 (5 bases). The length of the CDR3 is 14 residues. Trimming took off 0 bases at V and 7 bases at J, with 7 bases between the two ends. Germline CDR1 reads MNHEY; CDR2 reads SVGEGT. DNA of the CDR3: TGTGCCAGCAGTTACTCGACAGCGAATTCACCCCTCCACTTT. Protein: CASSYSTANSPLHF.

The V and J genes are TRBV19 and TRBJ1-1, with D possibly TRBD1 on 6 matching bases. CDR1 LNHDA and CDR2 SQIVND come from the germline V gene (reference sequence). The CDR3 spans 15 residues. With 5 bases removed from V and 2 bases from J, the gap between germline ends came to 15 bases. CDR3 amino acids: CASSVFWGANTEAFF. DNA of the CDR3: TGTGCCAGTAGTGTTTTCTGGGGGGCTAACACTGAAGCTTTCTTT.

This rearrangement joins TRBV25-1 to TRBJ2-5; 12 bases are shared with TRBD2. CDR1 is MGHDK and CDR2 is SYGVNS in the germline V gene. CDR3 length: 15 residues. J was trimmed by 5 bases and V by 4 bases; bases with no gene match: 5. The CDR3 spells CASSATLAGGETQYF. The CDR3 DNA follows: TGTGCCAGCAGTGCAACCCTAGCGGGAGGGGAGACCCAGTACTTC.

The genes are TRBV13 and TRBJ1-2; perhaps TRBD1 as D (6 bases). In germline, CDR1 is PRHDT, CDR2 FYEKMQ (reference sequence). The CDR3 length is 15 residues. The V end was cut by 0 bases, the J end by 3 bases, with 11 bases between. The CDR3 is CASSLGREGDYGYTF. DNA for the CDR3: TGTGCCAGCAGCTTAGGGAGAGAGGGGGACTATGGCTACACCTTC.